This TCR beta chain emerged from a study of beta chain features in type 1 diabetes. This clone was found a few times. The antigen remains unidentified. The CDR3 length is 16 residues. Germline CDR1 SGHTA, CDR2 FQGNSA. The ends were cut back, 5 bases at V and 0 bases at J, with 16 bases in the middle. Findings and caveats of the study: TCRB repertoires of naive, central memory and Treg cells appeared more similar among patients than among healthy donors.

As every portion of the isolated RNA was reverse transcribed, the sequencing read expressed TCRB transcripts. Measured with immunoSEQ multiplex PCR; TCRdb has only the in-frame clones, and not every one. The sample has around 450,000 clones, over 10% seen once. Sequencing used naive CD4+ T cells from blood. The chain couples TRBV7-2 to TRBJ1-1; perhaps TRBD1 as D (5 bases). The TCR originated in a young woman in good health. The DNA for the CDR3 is TGTGCCAGCAGCAAAGGAGGGGTCGGGGTGAACACTGAAGCTTTCTTT. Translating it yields CASSKGGVGVNTEAFF.